This T cell receptor beta chain was documented in a study of early T cells in non-severe SARS-CoV-2 infection. Study information: It was bulk RNA from unsorted whole blood that was sequenced, and the chains were unpaired.

V gave up 6 bases and J gave up 3 bases; unmatched junction bases: 8. CDR1 is SGHTA and CDR2 is FQGNSA in the germline V gene. This CDR3 is 15 amino acids long. This clonotype was counted ten times or more. The antigen remains unidentified. cDNA molecules, individually, were tagged with unique molecular identifiers. TCRdb recomputed calls from the 5' RACE reads with MiXCR, one row per CDR3 protein. The sample has fewer than 55,000 distinct CDR3 sequences, 9.5% to 11% seen once. Study conclusions and caveats: Missing private and CD4 specificities, VDJdb matching favored anti-spike CD8 responses.

The receptor was derived from an adult who was a healthcare worker with PCR-confirmed SARS-CoV-2 infection or an uninfected control (not recorded which). Material for sequencing was whole blood. The rearrangement joins TRBV7-2 to TRBJ1-2; 9 nucleotides line up with TRBD1. Written as DNA, the CDR3 is TGTGCCAGCAGTCCACAGGGGGCGCGGGACTATGGCTACACCTTC. It codes for CASSPQGARDYGYTF.